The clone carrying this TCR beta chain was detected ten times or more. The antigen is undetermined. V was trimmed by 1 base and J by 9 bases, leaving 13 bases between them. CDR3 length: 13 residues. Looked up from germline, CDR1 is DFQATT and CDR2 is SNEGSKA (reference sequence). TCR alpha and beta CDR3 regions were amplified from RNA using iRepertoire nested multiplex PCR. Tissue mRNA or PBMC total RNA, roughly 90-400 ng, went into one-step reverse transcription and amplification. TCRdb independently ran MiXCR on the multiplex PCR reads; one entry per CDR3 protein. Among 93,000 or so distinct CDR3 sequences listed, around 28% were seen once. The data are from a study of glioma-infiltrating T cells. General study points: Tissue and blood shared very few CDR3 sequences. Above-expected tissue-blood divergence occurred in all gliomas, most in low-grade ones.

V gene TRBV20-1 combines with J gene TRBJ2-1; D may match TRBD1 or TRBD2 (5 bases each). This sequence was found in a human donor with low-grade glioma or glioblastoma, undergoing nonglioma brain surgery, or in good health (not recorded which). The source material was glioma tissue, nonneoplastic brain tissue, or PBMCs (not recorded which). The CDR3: CSARGGSSGEQFF. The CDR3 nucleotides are TGCAGTGCTAGAGGGGGCTCCAGCGGTGAGCAGTTCTTC.